In its sample, the clone carrying this TCR beta chain was seen many times. Germline CDR1 and CDR2: SGHDT and YYEEEE. The CDR3 spans 14 residues. Trimming shortened V by 4 bases and J by 9 bases, and 14 bases separated the two germline ends. The data are from a study of T cell repertoires in cytomegalovirus infection. Overall study: A matching HLA type, together with CMV infection, was signaled by public TCR beta signatures.

TCRdb processed the reads anew with MiXCR; each CDR3 protein has one entry. The top ten clones hold roughly 4% of a sample with around 320,000 distinct CDR3 sequences, over 7.5% of them seen once. This TCR was sampled from a human donor in good health (CMV status not recorded). Some clones in this sample may be carry-over from other donors' samples. The sequencing sample was made of PBMCs. This chain links TRBV5-6 with TRBJ2-6; TRBD1 or TRBD2 may be the D gene (5 bases each). The CDR3 protein is CASSTPGRINVLTF. The CDR3, as DNA: TGTGCCAGCAGCACACCGGGACGGATCAACGTCCTGACTTTC.